The clone carrying this TCR beta chain was recorded many times. This sample is drawn from a study of T cell repertoires in cytomegalovirus infection. One entry per CDR3 protein, called by TCRdb with MiXCR from the reads. The repertoire has approximately 250,000 distinct CDR3 sequences, roughly 12% of them found once; the top ten carry 1.5% to 2%. V lost 8 bases, J lost 2 bases, and 3 bases stayed unmatched. Germline CDR1 reads MDHEN; CDR2 reads SYDVKM. The CDR3 is 14 amino acids. Source material: PBMCs. The chain uses TRBV28 and TRBJ2-3; 11 nucleotides line up with TRBD2. This receptor was obtained from a human donor in good health (CMV status not recorded). Some clones in this sample may be carry-over from other donors' samples. CDR3 nucleotide sequence: TGTGCCAGCGGGACTAGCGGCCTCACAGATACGCAGTATTTT. Translation gives CASGTSGLTDTQYF.